The 31 T cell receptor beta chains presented below share a single source sample, sequenced in a study of somatic mutations in cytotoxic T cells in rheumatoid arthritis. Data came from immunoSEQ multiplex PCR; TCRdb stores just in-frame clones and leaves some out. This table holds some 15,000 clones, more than 65% found once. The sequencing input was CD8+ T cells sorted from blood. The receptors were gathered from an adult with rheumatoid arthritis.

Comment on this clone: Compared with germline, one end of the junction differs, possibly owing to a read error. The V and J genes are TRBV7-7 and TRBJ2-1; D not certain. CDR1 is SSHAT and CDR2 is FNYEAQ in the germline V gene (reference sequence). This CDR3 spans 13 amino acids. In nucleotides, the CDR3 is TGTGCTAGCAGCTTAAGAATAGGACATGAGCAGTTCTTC. This codes for CASSLRIGHEQFF.

The chain is built from TRBV4-1 and TRBJ2-7, with a possible D match to TRBD2 (5 bases). This CDR3 has 14 amino acids. Trimming cost V 5 bases and J 2 bases, with 13 bases left between them. Germline loops: CDR1 MGHRA, CDR2 YSYEKL. The CDR3 coding sequence is TGCGCCAGCAGCGTAGGACTTCCCGCCTACGAGCAGTACTTC. Protein product: CASSVGLPAYEQYF.

By share, this clone ranks as medium-sized. V gene TRBV28 combines with J gene TRBJ1-1; TRBD1 is a possible D gene (5 bases). V was trimmed by 2 bases and J by 1 base, leaving 17 bases between them. The CDR3 consists of 17 residues. CDR1 is MDHEN, CDR2 SYDVKM, per germline. The DNA for the CDR3 is TGTGCCAGCAGTTTAATTACCGCCTCCACAGGGAACACTGAAGCTTTCTTT. Translating it yields CASSLITASTGNTEAFF.

V is TRBV19 and J is TRBJ1-2; 12 bases are a match to TRBD1. Per germline, CDR1 LNHDA and CDR2 SQIVND (reference sequence). This CDR3 contains 13 residues. J was trimmed by 7 bases and V by 5 bases; bases with no gene match: 2. The CDR3 DNA sequence: TGTGCCAGTAGTGGGACAGGGGGCAGTGGCTACACCTTC. It is translated as CASSGTGGSGYTF.

The chain has TRBV15 and TRBJ2-3; TRBD2 is a possible D gene (5 bases). This CDR3 is built from 17 residues. V shed 0 bases and J shed 2 bases, with 15 bases lying between them. Per germline, CDR1 LNHNV and CDR2 YYDKDF (reference sequence). The CDR3 region is CATSRDRLSGNTDTQYF. CDR3 in DNA: TGTGCCACCAGCAGAGATAGATTGAGCGGAAACACAGATACGCAGTATTTT.

The chain employs TRBV10-1 and TRBJ2-7; D call uncertain. Germline V gives CDR1 WNHNN, CDR2 SYGVQD (reference sequence). V was pared by 8 bases and J by 5 bases, with 13 bases between. There are 12 residues in the CDR3. As DNA, the CDR3 is TGCGCCAGCCGCAAGAAAGGGAACGAGCAGTACTTC. It codes for CASRKKGNEQYF.

This chain connects TRBV10-2 to TRBJ2-7; D is undetermined. Germline lookup yields CDR1 WSHSY and CDR2 SAAADI. CDR3 length: 11 residues. Trimming took off 3 bases at V and 6 bases at J, with 6 bases between the two ends. CDR3 DNA sequence: TGCGCCAGCAGTGACTTCCCCGAGCAGTACTTC. Translation gives CASSDFPEQYF.

This chain links TRBV18 with TRBJ1-2; possible D gene TRBD1, 5 bases. V lost 0 bases and J lost 4, with 9 bases in between. Germline V lookup: CDR1 KGHSH, CDR2 LQKENI. The CDR3 covers 14 residues. CDR3 residues: CASSPPGTSYGYTF. As DNA, the CDR3 is TGTGCCAGCTCACCACCCGGGACGAGCTATGGCTACACCTTC.

V is TRBV13 and J is TRBJ1-1; possibly TRBD1 for D (5 bases). This CDR3 spans 14 amino acids. CDR1 and CDR2 from the germline V gene are PRHDT and FYEKMQ (reference sequence). Trimming removed 3 bases at V and 2 bases at J, with 10 bases between. The CDR3 region has the DNA TGTGCCAGCAGCTTCGGGACCTTCAACACTGAAGCTTTCTTT. As protein: CASSFGTFNTEAFF. The full variable domain, rest sourced from reference TRBV13 and TRBJ1-1, is AAGVIQSPRHLIKEKRETATLKCYPIPRHDTVYWYQQGPGQDPQFLISFYEKMQSDKGSIPDRFSAQQFSDYHSELNMSSLELGDSALYFCASSFGTFNTEAFFGQGTRLTVV.

This chain links TRBV14 with TRBJ1-3, with D perhaps TRBD1 (5 bases). Germline CDR1 and CDR2: SGHDN and FVKESK. The CDR3 totals 15 residues. Trimming pared 8 bases from V and 0 bases from J, leaving 14 bases between. The CDR3 reads CASGRGRSSGNTIYF. CDR3 nucleotides: TGTGCCAGCGGGAGGGGACGGTCCTCTGGAAACACCATATATTTT.

The chain combines TRBV5-6 with TRBJ1-1; D is unclear. Deletions cut 5 bases from V and 5 bases from J, with 16 bases between. This CDR3 is 14 amino acids long. Germline loops: CDR1 SGHDT, CDR2 YYEEEE. DNA of the CDR3: TGTGCCAGCAGTATCGGAGCTTCGGGAACTGAAGCTTTCTTT. Its protein product is CASSIGASGTEAFF.

The genes are TRBV9 and TRBJ1-2; 8 nucleotides align to TRBD1. Trimming cost V 4 bases and J 4 bases; bases outside gene matches: 12. Germline values: CDR1 SGDLS, CDR2 YYNGEE. This CDR3 region has 16 residues. CDR3 region: CASSSTWTGSGYGYTF. The CDR3 DNA follows: TGTGCCAGCAGCTCAACGTGGACAGGGAGTGGCTATGGCTACACCTTC.

This clone was observed a handful of times. V and J are TRBV5-8 and TRBJ1-5; D not resolved. This CDR3 comprises 18 residues. V was trimmed by 0 bases and J by 5 bases, leaving 21 bases between them. Looked up from germline, CDR1 is SGHTS and CDR2 is YDEGEE. CDR3 DNA: TGTGCCAGCAGCTTGGCTCCTTTGGTCTCCCCGTCGGATCAGCCCCAGCATTTT. Translating it yields CASSLAPLVSPSDQPQHF.

This rearrangement joins TRBV10-3 to TRBJ1-1, with TRBD1 as a possible D gene (6 bases). Germline assignment: CDR1 ENHRY and CDR2 SYGVKD. Trimming took 0 bases from V and 3 from J, leaving 11 bases between them. The CDR3 consists of 15 residues. The CDR3 DNA reads TGTGCCATCAGTGAGTCTGGACAGCTGGACACTGAAGCTTTCTTT. This gives the protein CAISESGQLDTEAFF.

The chain carries TRBV19 and TRBJ2-7; 8 bases are a match to TRBD1. V shed 5 bases, J shed 3 bases, and the junction held 15 bases outside the gene matches. Looked up from germline, CDR1 is LNHDA and CDR2 is SQIVND (reference sequence). CDR3 size: 17 residues. CDR3 sequence (DNA): TGTGCCAGTAGTGTCGGACAGGGAACGGGACTGTACTACGAGCAGTACTTC. Its protein product is CASSVGQGTGLYYEQYF.

The chain uses TRBV12-2 and TRBJ1-5. TRBV12-2 is described as a pseudogene. The CDR3 sequence is 15 residues long. This chain's CDR3 is CASRFERRDLIAQHF. CDR3 bases: TGTGCAAGTCGCTTCGAGAGGAGGGATTTGATCGCCCAGCATTTT.

The rearrangement joins TRBV7-8 to TRBJ1-1, with 7 bases that match TRBD1. V trimming: 7 bases; J trimming: 2 bases; junction bases outside the gene matches: 13. The CDR3 has 16 amino acids. Germline V lookup: CDR1 SGHVS, CDR2 FQNEAQ. CDR3 sequence reads: CASTGRLNRGNTEAFF. CDR3 sequence (DNA): TGTGCCAGCACCGGCCGACTAAACAGGGGAAACACTGAAGCTTTCTTT.

CDR3 DNA sequence: TGTGCCAGCAGCTACCAGCCGGGACCGCCTAATTCACCCCTCCACTTT. Translating it yields CASSYQPGPPNSPLHF. V gene TRBV13 combines with J gene TRBJ1-6, with D maybe TRBD1 (5 bases). This CDR3 spans 16 amino acids. The ends were cut back, 4 bases at V and 6 bases at J, with 16 bases in the middle. Germline V gene data show CDR1 as PRHDT and CDR2 as FYEKMQ (reference sequence).

This clone was detected only once. Other nucleotide sequences from this sample produce the same CDR3. The chain carries TRBV4-1 and TRBJ2-1; no firm D call. CDR3 length: 13 amino acids. Germline V gene sequence: CDR1 MGHRA, CDR2 YSYEKL. Trimming took off 3 bases at V and 0 bases at J, with 3 bases between the two ends. The CDR3 sequence: CASSHGSYNEQFF. CDR3 in DNA: TGCGCCAGCAGCCACGGCTCCTACAATGAGCAGTTCTTC.

V gene TRBV9 combines with J gene TRBJ1-1; D is possibly TRBD1 (5 bases). Between the trimmed V and J ends, which lost 3 bases and 7 bases, there was a span of 13 bases. The germline CDR1 and CDR2 sequences are SGDLS and YYNGEE. This CDR3 is 13 amino acids long. This CDR3 is CASSARVAGEAFF. CDR3 nucleotides: TGTGCCAGCAGCGCCAGGGTTGCGGGTGAAGCTTTCTTT.

The chain is built from TRBV9 and TRBJ1-1; D unclear. The CDR3 extends over 13 amino acids. V lost 0 bases and J 5 bases, leaving 8 bases between the germline ends. CDR1 SGDLS and CDR2 YYNGEE come from the germline V gene. The CDR3, as DNA: TGTGCCAGCAGCGTAGGAGAGAGGACTGAAGCTTTCTTT. Translating gives CASSVGERTEAFF.

By frequency in the sample, this clone is medium-sized (0.01 to 0.1%). This chain connects TRBV6-4 to TRBJ1-2; D unclear. The CDR3 is 14 amino acids. The germline gives CDR1 MRHNA, CDR2 SNTAGT. V lost 2 bases and J 0 bases, leaving 7 bases between the germline ends. CDR3 region: CASSDVGPNYGYTF. In nucleotides, the CDR3 is TGTGCCAGCAGTGACGTCGGTCCTAACTATGGCTACACCTTC.

This rearrangement joins TRBV15 to TRBJ1-5; no clear D gene. V shed 0 bases and J shed 5 bases, with 14 bases lying between them. CDR3 length: 16 amino acids. The germline CDR1 and CDR2 sequences are LNHNV and YYDKDF (reference sequence). The CDR3: CATSREPPLGYQPQHF. CDR3 nucleotides: TGTGCCACCAGCAGAGAGCCCCCCCTGGGGTATCAGCCCCAGCATTTT.

The gene calls are TRBV7-2 and TRBJ1-1; D unclear. V was shortened by 5 bases and J by 6 bases, with 7 bases between the two germline ends. Germline lookup yields CDR1 SGHTA and CDR2 FQGNSA. The CDR3 covers 11 residues. CDR3 region: CASSLFSEAFF. The CDR3, as DNA: TGTGCCAGCAGCCTATTCTCTGAAGCTTTCTTT.

The chain combines TRBV15 with TRBJ1-4, with a weak D call TRBD1 (6 bases). The CDR3 runs 15 residues. Germline CDR1 is LNHNV and CDR2 is YYDKDF (reference sequence). Trimming stripped 1 base from V and 8 bases from J, with 14 bases between. The CDR3 DNA follows: TGTGCCACCAGCAGAGTTAGGGGGGCGTCAGAAAAACTGTTTTTT. Residues: CATSRVRGASEKLFF.

The rearrangement links TRBV6-6 to TRBJ1-6; 9 bases are a match to TRBD1. V shed 4 bases, J shed 8 bases, and the junction held 6 bases outside the gene matches. CDR3 length: 15 amino acids. The germline V gene encodes CDR1 MNHNY and CDR2 SVGAGI (reference sequence). The CDR3 is CASSSWGTGYSPLHF. The CDR3 nucleotides are TGTGCCAGCAGTTCCTGGGGGACAGGGTATTCACCCCTCCACTTT.

This chain uses TRBV19 with TRBJ2-1, with TRBD2 matching 11 bases. The CDR3 sequence is 18 residues long. CDR1 is LNHDA and CDR2 is SQIVND in the germline V gene (reference sequence). Germline trimming cut 6 bases from V and 7 bases from J; bases unmatched to any gene: 17. The CDR3 loop reads CASSPIGPSSGGANEQFF. In DNA, the CDR3 is TGTGCCAGTAGCCCCATAGGCCCGAGTAGCGGGGGGGCGAATGAGCAGTTCTTC.

The chain links TRBV19 to TRBJ1-1, with 9 bases aligning to TRBD1. The CDR3 is made up of 18 amino acids. CDR1 and CDR2 from the germline V gene are LNHDA and SQIVND (reference sequence). With 1 base clipped from V and 4 bases from J, the junction kept 13 bases outside the gene matches. The CDR3 DNA follows: TGTGCCAGTAGTATAGCCCCTCTAAGCGGGACAGGGCTCACTGAAGCTTTCTTT. Amino acids: CASSIAPLSGTGLTEAFF.

This clone has just one count. The chain is built from TRBV4-1 and TRBJ2-7; 8 bases align to TRBD2. The CDR3 has 16 residues. CDR1 MGHRA and CDR2 YSYEKL come from the germline V gene. V lost 6 bases to trimming and J lost 3 bases; unmatched junction nucleotides: 13. For the CDR3, the DNA is TGCGCCAGCAGTCCGAGCCTACTAGCGGTGAACTACGAGCAGTACTTC. It yields the protein CASSPSLLAVNYEQYF.

Only one count was recorded for this clone. The chain couples TRBV19 to TRBJ2-1, with 11 bases matching TRBD2. With 5 bases clipped from V and 7 bases from J, the junction kept 7 bases outside the gene matches. The CDR3 is made up of 15 amino acids. CDR1 and CDR2 from the germline V gene are LNHDA and SQIVND (reference sequence). As DNA, the CDR3 is TGTGCCAGTAGTTCCCGGGTAGCGGGGGGGAATGAGCAGTTCTTC. This gives the protein CASSSRVAGGNEQFF.

The gene calls are TRBV4-1 and TRBJ2-1, with D hard to call. This CDR3 is 12 amino acids long. CDR1 and CDR2 from the germline V gene are MGHRA and YSYEKL. The ends were cut back, 2 bases at V and 8 bases at J, with 7 bases in the middle. This CDR3 reads CASSQSGYEQFF. The CDR3 nucleotides read TGCGCCAGCAGCCAAAGTGGCTATGAGCAGTTCTTC.